The sequence of this T cell receptor beta chain was determined in a study of CD8 T cells in ankylosing spondylitis. Study-wide results and caveats: There was a TCR beta motif, made of eight highly homologous variants, that appeared characteristic of ankylosing spondylitis blood. Matched synovial fluid from ankylosing spondylitis patients was reported to be enriched for disease-linked clones. Disease-linked clones bore a CD8+ phenotype and were relatively rare in peripheral blood. Existing reports had already noted some motif variants in reactive arthritis synovial fluid and blood.

A quantitative 5'-RACE method, one with molecular barcodes, was used to make TCR beta libraries. TCRdb reprocessed the 5' RACE reads with MiXCR, giving one entry per CDR3 protein. The sample yields around 890,000 distinct CDR3 sequences, 10% to 15% seen once. CDR1 is DFQATT and CDR2 is SNEGSKA in the germline V gene (reference sequence). This CDR3 is 14 amino acids long. V gave up 0 bases and J gave up 4 bases, with 10 bases separating them. This clonotype was seen at least ten times. Its antigen is not known. The rearrangement links TRBV20-1 to TRBJ1-5; D not resolved. The sequence derives from a male donor with ankylosing spondylitis. Sequenced: blood, either unsorted or a sorted T cell fraction (not recorded which). The CDR3 loop reads CSARDRKRNQPQHF. CDR3 DNA sequence: TGCAGTGCTAGAGATCGTAAGAGGAATCAGCCCCAGCATTTT.